Listed below are T cell receptor beta chains from one sample, sequenced in a study of CD8+CD57+ T cells in acquired aplastic anemia. TCRdb reprocessed the reads via MiXCR and lists one record per CDR3 protein. The sample shows 150,000 to 170,000 distinct CDR3 sequences, approximately 52% of them seen only once. Sequenced material: sorted CD4+, CD8+, or CD8+CD57+ T cells (not recorded which) from PBMCs. These receptors were taken from a human donor with aplastic anemia. Each CDR3 is given with its conserved first and last residue.

>TRBJ1-1|TRBV19
CASSIARLNTEAFF
>TRBJ2-2|TRBV11-2
CASSTRDRDTGEPFF
>TRBJ2-5|TRBV5-5
CASSFRDMVPQETQYF
>TRBJ2-1|TRBV5-1
CASSLAGRSEQFF
>TRBJ2-1|TRBV6-5
CASTPGGNEQFF
>TRBJ2-7|TRBV18
CASSPLPTGVEGKYEQYF
>TRBJ2-7|TRBV5-4
CASSPDRLAYEQYF
>TRBJ2-7|TRBV6-1
CASTLAGTGVYEQYF
>TRBJ1-2|TRBV14
CASSQVWDRDVGYTF
>TRBJ2-1|TRBV7-7
CASSPGIIYNEQFF